Each of the 21 T cell receptor beta chains below was sequenced from the same sample in a study of T cell repertoires in cytomegalovirus infection. TCRdb re-analysed the reads in MiXCR, keeping a single row per CDR3 protein. Found here are 150,000 to 200,000 distinct CDR3 sequences, approximately 19% of them singletons; the top ten hold 2.5% to 3%. The sequencing input was PBMCs. The source of these receptors is a human donor in good health (CMV status not recorded). Some clones in this sample may be carry-over from other donors' samples.

The table lists this clonotype with many counts. The V and J genes are TRBV6-1 and TRBJ1-1; D ambiguous. CDR1 is MNHNS, CDR2 SASEGT, per germline. This CDR3 is 14 amino acids long. The V end lost 6 bases, the J end lost 1 base, and 12 bases lay between the germline ends. For the CDR3, the DNA is TGTGCCAGCAGGAACCGCCTCGGGAACACTGAAGCTTTCTTT. Its protein product is CASRNRLGNTEAFF.

This clonotype was counted at least ten times. The CDR3 coding sequence is TGTGCCAGCAGCCGACCGGAATCTGGGGCCAACGTCCTGACTTTC. Protein product: CASSRPESGANVLTF. The rearrangement joins TRBV7-9 to TRBJ2-6; no definite D call. CDR3 size: 15 residues. Germline V gene sequence: CDR1 SEHNR, CDR2 FQNEAQ (reference sequence). V dropped 5 bases and J dropped 1 base, with 9 bases sitting between them.

J is TRBJ1-6 and V is TRBV19; D gene unclear. CDR3 length equals 12 residues. The germline V and J ends were trimmed by 6 bases and 8 bases, with 8 bases remaining between them. CDR1 is LNHDA and CDR2 is SQIVND in the germline V gene (reference sequence). The CDR3 is CASSPGDSPLHF. CDR3 coding DNA: TGTGCCAGTAGCCCTGGGGATTCACCCCTCCACTTT.

This clonotype was found a few times. The chain employs TRBV7-2 and TRBJ2-1; D gene ambiguous. CDR1 SGHTA and CDR2 FQGNSA come from the germline V gene. The CDR3 has 11 amino acids. Trimming shortened V by 5 bases and J by 8 bases, and 7 bases separated the two germline ends. CDR3 sequence reads: CASSLEDEQFF. The CDR3 bases are TGTGCCAGCAGCCTCGAGGATGAGCAGTTCTTC.

This clonotype was counted many times. This chain uses TRBV7-2 with TRBJ2-5, with D possibly TRBD1 on 5 matching bases. CDR3 length: 16 amino acids. The V gene's germline CDR1 is SGHTA and CDR2 FQGNSA. V lost 1 base to trimming and J lost 4 bases, with 16 bases between them. CDR3 coding DNA: TGTGCCAGCAGCTTAGTAGCAGGGCGCGTGGGAGAGACCCAGTACTTC. Translated, it gives CASSLVAGRVGETQYF.

The chain links TRBV7-2 to TRBJ1-1; no clear D gene. Germline values: CDR1 SGHTA, CDR2 FQGNSA. V was trimmed by 5 bases and J by 0 bases, leaving 10 bases between them. The length of the CDR3 is 14 residues. DNA of the CDR3: TGTGCCAGCAGCGTATCCAGAGTGAACACTGAAGCTTTCTTT. Amino acid sequence: CASSVSRVNTEAFF.

In this sample, this clonotype turned up many times. This chain connects TRBV7-2 to TRBJ2-1, with D hard to call. The length of the CDR3 is 16 residues. V was shortened by 4 bases and J by 0 bases, with 13 bases between the two germline ends. Germline CDR1 is SGHTA and CDR2 is FQGNSA. The CDR3 here is CASSSRRVGSYNEQFF. CDR3 DNA sequence: TGTGCCAGCAGCTCAAGACGGGTGGGCTCCTACAATGAGCAGTTCTTC.

There are many counts of this clonotype. V usage is TRBV7-8 and J usage is TRBJ1-2; 9 bases match TRBD1. V trimming: 7 bases; J trimming: 8 bases; junction bases outside the gene matches: 8. CDR1 and CDR2 from the germline V gene are SGHVS and FQNEAQ. This CDR3 is 13 amino acids long. The CDR3 DNA reads TGTGCCAGCACCTTGGGACAGGGCAGGGGCTACACCTTC. This translates into CASTLGQGRGYTF.

The table lists this clonotype with many counts. The CDR3 DNA is TGTGCCAGCAGCTTATCAGGACCCTCTGGAAACACCATATATTTT. Protein sequence: CASSLSGPSGNTIYF. This chain links TRBV7-2 with TRBJ1-3; D remains unclear. The CDR3 totals 15 residues. Trimming cost V 2 bases and J 0 bases, with 8 bases left between them. Germline loops: CDR1 SGHTA, CDR2 FQGNSA.

In DNA, the CDR3 is TGTGCCAGTAGTATAATCCTCGCGCGTGTCTCTGGGGCCAACGTCCTGACTTTC. Protein: CASSIILARVSGANVLTF. J is TRBJ2-6 and V is TRBV19; D call uncertain. Trimming pared 2 bases from V and 0 bases from J, leaving 14 bases between. Germline V gene data show CDR1 as LNHDA and CDR2 as SQIVND (reference sequence). The CDR3 is made up of 18 amino acids.

V usage is TRBV12-3 or TRBV12-4 and J usage is TRBJ2-1; tentative D call: TRBD2 (6 bases). This CDR3 has 14 amino acids. V was cut by 2 bases and J by 6 bases, with 11 bases left in between. DNA for the CDR3: TGTGCCAGCAGTTTAAGGGGAGGACTCAATGAGCAGTTCTTC. It encodes CASSLRGGLNEQFF.

This chain uses TRBV19 with TRBJ1-2; TRBD1 matches 7 bases. Unmatched junction bases numbered 9, after V lost 7 bases and J lost 4 bases. This CDR3 has 14 residues. Germline assignment: CDR1 LNHDA and CDR2 SQIVND (reference sequence). CDR3 region: CASNPGAGGYGYTF. CDR3 coding DNA: TGTGCCAGTAATCCAGGGGCAGGGGGCTATGGCTACACCTTC.

This clonotype was detected a few times. The gene calls are TRBV19 and TRBJ1-1; D remains ambiguous. This CDR3 region has 14 residues. The V gene lost 3 bases and the J gene lost 1 base, with 9 bases spanning the gap. The germline gives CDR1 LNHDA, CDR2 SQIVND (reference sequence). CDR3 bases: TGTGCCAGTAGTATCTACGGCGGGAACACTGAAGCTTTCTTT. Translated, it gives CASSIYGGNTEAFF.

This clonotype was counted only a few times. This chain links TRBV6-1 with TRBJ1-4, with 9 bases aligning to TRBD1. This CDR3 contains 14 residues. Germline CDR1 and CDR2: MNHNS and SASEGT. J was trimmed by 3 bases and V by 6 bases; bases with no gene match: 2. The chain's CDR3 is CASSWTGANEKLFF. CDR3 coding DNA: TGTGCCAGCAGCTGGACAGGGGCTAATGAAAAACTGTTTTTT.

J is TRBJ1-3 and V is TRBV20-1; D not certain. Germline loops: CDR1 DFQATT, CDR2 SNEGSKA (reference sequence). This CDR3 is 15 amino acids long. The V gene lost 3 bases and the J gene lost 0 bases, with 12 bases spanning the gap. The CDR3 region is CSASSRESSGNTIYF. The CDR3 DNA follows: TGCAGTGCTAGCAGCAGAGAGAGCTCTGGAAACACCATATATTTT.

V gene TRBV14 combines with J gene TRBJ1-2; D is uncertain. The CDR3 consists of 13 residues. The germline V gene encodes CDR1 SGHDN and CDR2 FVKESK. V was shortened by 3 bases and J by 1 base, with 6 bases between the two germline ends. The DNA for the CDR3 is TGTGCCAGCAGCCACCCCGGTAACTATGGCTACACCTTC. It codes for CASSHPGNYGYTF.

The V gene is TRBV20-1, the J gene TRBJ2-1; 8 nucleotides agree with TRBD2. The V and J ends lost 6 bases and 4 bases, in that order; junction bases with no gene match: 14. The CDR3 runs to 16 residues. CDR1 DFQATT and CDR2 SNEGSKA come from the germline V gene (reference sequence). CDR3 bases: TGCAGTGCCGCCACGTACGGGGGGGACTCATACAATGAGCAGTTCTTC. Protein product: CSAATYGGDSYNEQFF.

The sample holds many counts of this clonotype. The V call is TRBV7-2, the J call TRBJ2-3; a possible D gene is TRBD1 (6 bases). The length of the CDR3 is 19 residues. The V end was cut by 3 bases, the J end by 2 bases, with 24 bases between. Germline CDR1 is SGHTA and CDR2 is FQGNSA. The chain's CDR3 is CASSLYRVIEDKDTDTQYF. In DNA, the CDR3 is TGTGCCAGCAGCTTGTACAGGGTGATAGAGGACAAGGACACAGATACGCAGTATTTT.

In this sample, this clonotype turned up a few times. CDR3 DNA sequence: TGTGCCAGTAGTACGGGACTTTTCGAGCAGTACTTC. Protein product: CASSTGLFEQYF. The chain combines TRBV19 with TRBJ2-7; possible D gene TRBD2, 6 bases. V gave up 4 bases and J gave up 6 bases, with 10 bases separating them. The CDR3 covers 12 residues. CDR1 and CDR2 from the germline V gene are LNHDA and SQIVND (reference sequence).

This clonotype has at least ten counts. The chain recombines TRBV7-2 with TRBJ1-1; weak D call: TRBD1 (5 bases). The ends were cut back, 4 bases at V and 4 bases at J, with 16 bases in the middle. This CDR3 spans 15 amino acids. Germline V gene sequence: CDR1 SGHTA, CDR2 FQGNSA. The DNA for the CDR3 is TGTGCCAGCAGCTCCTTGTGGGGGTCTGGCACTGAAGCTTTCTTT. Encoded protein: CASSSLWGSGTEAFF.

The V and J genes are TRBV5-1 and TRBJ1-1, with 9 bases that match TRBD1. The CDR3 runs 15 residues. V was clipped by 0 bases and J by 4 bases; unmatched bases: 4. Germline values: CDR1 SGHRS, CDR2 YFSETQ. CDR3 coding DNA: TGCGCCAGCAGCTTGGACCAGACAGGGGGCACTGAAGCTTTCTTT. Translating gives CASSLDQTGGTEAFF.